Listed below are T cell receptor beta chains from one sample, sequenced in a study of T cells in Graves' hyperthyroidism and ophthalmopathy. TCRdb independently ran MiXCR on the multiplex PCR reads; one entry per CDR3 protein. The sample shows more than 300,000 distinct CDR3 sequences, about 18% of them seen only once. The specimen sequenced was blood. The source is a woman aged 25 to 45 with Graves' hyperthyroidism that later progressed to Graves' ophthalmopathy. Each CDR3 is given with its conserved first and last residue. The D gene is left open where the match is weak. Only part of the rows carry a size: once, few, many, or a class if the clone is expanded.

V gene: TRBV10-3; J gene: TRBJ2-2; clone size: few; D gene: TRBD1; CDR3 protein: CAISELQGRTGELFF; CDR3 DNA: TGTGCCATCAGTGAGCTACAGGGGAGAACCGGGGAGCTGTTTTTT
V gene: TRBV11-2; J gene: TRBJ2-3; clone size: many; D gene: .; CDR3 protein: CASSPGAGFTDTQYF; CDR3 DNA: TGTGCCAGCAGCCCCGGTGCGGGTTTCACAGATACGCAGTATTTT
V gene: TRBV5-6; J gene: TRBJ2-6; clone size: many; D gene: TRBD1; CDR3 protein: CASSLIGGQGAGANVLTF; CDR3 DNA: TGTGCCAGCAGCTTGATCGGCGGACAGGGGGCTGGGGCCAACGTCCTGACTTTC
V gene: TRBV11-2; J gene: TRBJ2-1; clone size: .; D gene: TRBD2; CDR3 protein: CASSLDSMSGLAGDDEQFF; CDR3 DNA: TGTGCCAGCAGCTTAGACAGCATGTCGGGACTAGCGGGAGACGATGAGCAGTTCTTC
V gene: TRBV28; J gene: TRBJ1-5; clone size: many; D gene: TRBD1; CDR3 protein: CASTITGVADQPQHF; CDR3 DNA: TGTGCCAGCACCATTACAGGGGTGGCCGATCAGCCCCAGCATTTT
V gene: TRBV20-1; J gene: TRBJ1-2; clone size: many; D gene: .; CDR3 protein: CSARAAPGPNYGYTF; CDR3 DNA: TGCAGTGCTAGAGCCGCCCCGGGACCTAACTATGGCTACACCTTC
V gene: TRBV30; J gene: TRBJ2-3; clone size: many; D gene: TRBD2; CDR3 protein: CAWSVRGGGDTQYF; CDR3 DNA: TGTGCCTGGAGTGTACGCGGGGGGGGAGATACGCAGTATTTT
V gene: TRBV7-2; J gene: TRBJ2-7; clone size: .; D gene: TRBD1; CDR3 protein: CASSRRDRGSYEQYF; CDR3 DNA: TGTGCCAGCAGCCGCCGGGACAGGGGCTCCTACGAGCAGTACTTC
V gene: TRBV9; J gene: TRBJ2-1; clone size: .; D gene: TRBD2; CDR3 protein: CASSSGTSGTYNEQFF; CDR3 DNA: TGTGCCAGCAGCTCAGGGACTAGCGGGACATACAATGAGCAGTTCTTC
V gene: TRBV10-3; J gene: TRBJ1-3; clone size: once; D gene: .; CDR3 protein: CATRTESSGNTIYF; CDR3 DNA: TGTGCCACCCGGACGGAGAGCTCTGGAAACACCATATATTTT
V gene: TRBV14; J gene: TRBJ2-3; clone size: .; D gene: .; CDR3 protein: CAGSHDKDFLPTQYF; CDR3 DNA: TGTGCCGGCAGCCACGATAAGGACTTTCTCCCTACGCAGTATTTT
V gene: TRBV19; J gene: TRBJ1-1; clone size: few; D gene: TRBD1; CDR3 protein: CASSHQGESTEAFF; CDR3 DNA: TGTGCCAGTAGTCATCAGGGGGAAAGCACTGAAGCTTTCTTT
V gene: TRBV19; J gene: TRBJ2-7; clone size: few; D gene: .; CDR3 protein: CASSIDTTSSYEQYF; CDR3 DNA: TGTGCCAGTAGTATAGATACTACATCGTCCTACGAGCAGTACTTC
V gene: TRBV28; J gene: TRBJ1-4; clone size: many; D gene: .; CDR3 protein: CASTQDATNEKLFF; CDR3 DNA: TGTGCCAGTACCCAGGACGCAACTAATGAAAAACTGTTTTTT
V gene: TRBV20-1; J gene: TRBJ1-1; clone size: many; D gene: TRBD1; CDR3 protein: CSARESAGTEEAFF; CDR3 DNA: TGCAGTGCTAGAGAGTCCGCCGGGACAGAAGAAGCTTTCTTT
V gene: TRBV20-1; J gene: TRBJ1-1; clone size: few; D gene: .; CDR3 protein: CSASTGGFTEAFF; CDR3 DNA: TGCAGTGCTAGTACCGGGGGTTTCACTGAAGCTTTCTTT
V gene: TRBV5-1; J gene: TRBJ1-2; clone size: few; D gene: .; CDR3 protein: CASSLPNYGYTF; CDR3 DNA: TGCGCCAGCAGCTTGCCCAACTATGGCTACACCTTC
V gene: TRBV27; J gene: TRBJ2-7; clone size: few; D gene: TRBD1; CDR3 protein: CASSLSPGQVYEQYF; CDR3 DNA: TGTGCCAGCAGTTTATCACCGGGACAGGTCTACGAGCAGTACTTC
V gene: TRBV6-1; J gene: TRBJ1-5; clone size: few; D gene: TRBD1; CDR3 protein: CASRGQGPRQPQHF; CDR3 DNA: TGTGCCAGCAGAGGACAGGGGCCCCGACAGCCCCAGCATTTT
V gene: TRBV7-2; J gene: TRBJ2-5; clone size: many; D gene: .; CDR3 protein: CASSITGPQETQYF; CDR3 DNA: TGTGCCAGCAGCATCACGGGACCCCAAGAGACCCAGTACTTC
V gene: TRBV2; J gene: TRBJ2-1; clone size: many; D gene: TRBD2; CDR3 protein: CASSEDRASGRGFNEQFF; CDR3 DNA: TGTGCCAGCAGTGAAGATCGGGCTAGCGGGAGAGGTTTCAATGAGCAGTTCTTC
V gene: TRBV24-1; J gene: TRBJ1-4; clone size: many; D gene: TRBD1; CDR3 protein: CATSDPSGGNEKLFF; CDR3 DNA: TGTGCCACCAGTGACCCTTCAGGGGGTAATGAAAAACTGTTTTTT
V gene: TRBV7-9; J gene: TRBJ1-1; clone size: many; D gene: .; CDR3 protein: CASSPNIPPTEAFF; CDR3 DNA: TGTGCCAGCAGTCCGAACATCCCCCCCACTGAAGCTTTCTTT
V gene: TRBV2; J gene: TRBJ2-3; clone size: .; D gene: TRBD1; CDR3 protein: CASSTGADTQYF; CDR3 DNA: TGTGCCAGCAGTACAGGGGCAGATACGCAGTATTTT
V gene: TRBV27; J gene: TRBJ2-1; clone size: many; D gene: .; CDR3 protein: CASGPRPASVIEQFF; CDR3 DNA: TGTGCCAGCGGCCCCCGCCCCGCCTCTGTTATTGAGCAGTTCTTC